This T cell receptor beta chain was obtained from a study of response to subunit inactivated influenza vaccine listed by TCRdb under 2018. Background on the whole study: The study used deep quantitative T cell receptor repertoire profiling to track responses to a trivalent subunit inactivated influenza vaccine. General findings and caveats noted by the study authors: The authors suggested that each seasonal influenza vaccination may recruit only a limited number of new T cells.

Library prep was done by RT-PCR. TCRdb lists the instrument as Illumina HiSeq 2500. Using fastp at Q25 and MiXCR, TCRdb reprocessed the public reads and kept productive beta chains. When rows share a CDR3 protein, they turn into one entry using the most common DNA and genes. The sample yields 550,000 to 800,000 distinct CDR3 sequences; more than 15% were counted once. Approximately 10% of the sample belongs to the ten largest clones. V loses 5 bases, J loses 6 bases, and the germline ends lie 11 bases apart. The germline V gene supplies CDR1 SGHNT and CDR2 YENEEA. Including the terminal cysteine and phenylalanine, the CDR3 comprises 13 residues. Only the CDR3 region is kept as DNA, spanning 39 bases read in frame from base 1. Turning to this clonotype: Which antigen it targets is not known. The input lacks base qualities; no much larger clone sits a single base away.

The receptor chain draws on TRBV11-3 and TRBJ2-1, and possibly TRBD2, on 6 matching bases. The clonotype was recovered from a man aged 45-60 years who received an inactivated influenza vaccine. Donor details come from another sample of the same person, matched by shared clones. The source material was PBMCs from blood, sampled 11 to 12 days after vaccination. The CDR3: CASSGRRSNEQFF. The nucleotides read TGTGCCAGCAGCGGGAGGCGAAGCAATGAGCAGTTCTTC.